This T cell receptor (beta chain) was retrieved from a study of regulatory T cells in long-lasting Graves disease. There are 15 residues in the CDR3. J was trimmed by 0 bases and V by 1 base; bases with no gene match: 4. Looked up from germline, CDR1 is DFQATT and CDR2 is SNEGSKA (reference sequence). Time point in this sample: persistent/refractory GD, antithyroid drugs over 5 years with positive TRAb. Making the TCR library involved RNA that had been extracted from PBMCs. The patients included were those that came from an endocrinology department in Xi'an, China. Building of the TCR beta libraries involved iRepertoire HTBI primers and Arm-PCR of CDR3 regions. Each CDR3 protein is one row after TCRdb ran MiXCR on the multiplex PCR reads. Among 450,000 or so distinct CDR3 sequences listed, about a fifth were seen once. This clonotype was found a few times.

The V call is TRBV20-1, the J call TRBJ2-7; 9 nucleotides line up with TRBD1. The specimen comprised peripheral blood mononuclear cells (PBMCs), sampled when the disease was refractory, from a patient treated with antithyroid drugs. The TCR was taken from a female donor with Graves disease. The CDR3 bases are TGCAGTGCTAGAGGAGGGACAGGGACCTCCTACGAGCAGTACTTC. Translation: CSARGGTGTSYEQYF.